This TCR beta chain is drawn from a study of cytomegalovirus exposure and HLA in healthy donors. Study-wide findings and caveats: The classifier reportedly diagnosed cytomegalovirus status with high sensitivity and specificity. Most observed TCR sequences were rare, whereas some public TCRs were detected in many donors. Exclusion applied to some V segments, including TRBV6-2 and TRBV6-3, as they were indistinguishable.

A multiplex PCR was run with 60 Vbeta primers and 13 Jbeta primers. Source study methods: It was a later analysis that counted 83 million or so unique TCR beta chains, of which around 11 million were shared. Measured with immunoSEQ multiplex PCR; TCRdb has only the in-frame clones, and not every one. V and J calls and clone size come straight from that table; D and trimming were deduced from the DNA. The table records about 170,000 clones, about 72% of them present only once. Regarding this clone: Its antigen remains unknown.

Trimming removed 5 bases from V and 3 bases from J, with 16 bases in between. The germline V gene has CDR1 MNHNY and CDR2 SVGAGI (reference sequence). The CDR3 totals 15 residues. The sequence came from a human donor in good health. Sequences were obtained from PBMCs. The rearrangement links TRBV6-6 to TRBJ1-1, with D maybe TRBD1 (6 bases). This CDR3 reads CASSRARGRDTEAFF. The DNA for the CDR3 is TGTGCCAGCAGTCGCGCCAGGGGCCGGGACACTGAAGCTTTCTTT.